Listed here are 8 T cell receptor beta chains from one sample, sequenced in a study of T cells in Graves' hyperthyroidism and ophthalmopathy. Authors of the study amplified TCR beta CDR3 regions from RNA transcripts. The TCR CDR3 was amplified in a first-round RT-PCR using the HTBI primer set. TCRdb itself ran the multiplex PCR reads through MiXCR, one entry per CDR3 protein. The profile shows over 350,000 distinct CDR3 sequences, around an eighth of them singletons. Sequenced sample: blood. Receptor source: a middle-aged man with Graves' ophthalmopathy.

This clonotype was recorded at least ten times. The chain employs TRBV4-1 and TRBJ2-7, with 9 bases fitting TRBD1. CDR3 length: 14 residues. Germline CDR1 is MGHRA and CDR2 is YSYEKL. Trimming removed 3 bases from V and 2 bases from J; junction bases left unmatched: 2. The CDR3, as DNA: TGCGCCAGCAGCCAGAGGGACAGGGCCTACGAGCAGTACTTC. Translated: CASSQRDRAYEQYF.

The chain is built from TRBV12-5 and TRBJ2-1; D perhaps matches TRBD2 (7 bases). The CDR3 covers 11 residues. V lost 5 bases, J lost 14 bases, and 13 bases lay in between. Germline loops: CDR1 LGHNT, CDR2 FRNRAP. The CDR3 nucleotides are TGTGCTAGTGGTATTCAGGGGAGGGAGTTCTTC. Encoded protein: CASGIQGREFF.

The J gene is TRBJ1-1, the V gene TRBV30; 10 nucleotides align to TRBD1. CDR1 and CDR2 from the germline V gene are GTSNPN and SVGIG (reference sequence). There are 14 residues in the CDR3. Germline trimming cut 3 bases from V and 4 bases from J; bases unmatched to any gene: 5. The CDR3 sequence: CAWSEDRGRTEAFF. CDR3 coding DNA: TGTGCCTGGAGCGAAGACAGGGGGCGCACTGAAGCTTTCTTT. The full variable domain, its missing parts supplied by reference TRBV30 and TRBJ1-1, is SQTIHQWPATLVQPVGSPLSLECTVEGTSNPNLYWYRQAAGRGLQLLFYSVGIGQISSEVPQNLSASRPQDRQFILSSKKLLLSDSGFYLCAWSEDRGRTEAFFGQGTRLTVV.

This clonotype was seen at least ten times. The rearrangement links TRBV10-3 to TRBJ1-1, with 7 bases identical to TRBD1. This CDR3 is built from 15 residues. Germline CDR1 is ENHRY and CDR2 is SYGVKD. V shed 10 bases and J 1 base; nucleotides not matched to a gene: 12. The CDR3 reads CASKQGLMWNTEAFF. The CDR3 bases are TGTGCCAGCAAACAGGGGTTGATGTGGAACACTGAAGCTTTCTTT.

V and J are TRBV27 and TRBJ1-1; D gene ambiguous. The CDR3 covers 15 residues. From germline, CDR1 is MNHEY and CDR2 SMNVEV (reference sequence). Trimming pared 2 bases from V and 2 bases from J, leaving 12 bases between. As DNA, the CDR3 is TGTGCCAGCAGTTTAAGGTGGCAGGCCAACACTGAAGCTTTCTTT. Translation gives CASSLRWQANTEAFF.

The V call is TRBV5-1, the J call TRBJ1-2; TRBD1 agrees at 7 bases. The junction had 8 bases not matched to a gene; V was cut back by 0 bases and J by 0 bases. The germline V gene encodes CDR1 SGHRS and CDR2 YFSETQ. The CDR3 length is 17 residues. The CDR3: CASSLEGQNTPNYGYTF. As DNA, the CDR3 is TGCGCCAGCAGCTTGGAGGGACAGAACACCCCTAACTATGGCTACACCTTC.

This clonotype was detected ten times or more. The chain joins TRBV9 to TRBJ2-3, with TRBD2 matching over 8 bases. The CDR3 contains 16 residues. The V and J ends lost 0 bases and 3 bases, in that order; junction bases with no gene match: 6. Germline assignment: CDR1 SGDLS and CDR2 YYNGEE. The chain's CDR3 is CASSVGPGLETDTQYF. As DNA, the CDR3 is TGTGCCAGCAGCGTAGGACCGGGACTAGAGACAGATACGCAGTATTTT.

In this sample, this clonotype turned up a few times. Possible read error: a much larger clone is one base away. V usage is TRBV20-1 and J usage is TRBJ2-5, with D hard to call. V was pared by 4 bases and J by 2 bases, with 11 bases between. The CDR3 spans 13 residues. Germline loops: CDR1 DFQATT, CDR2 SNEGSKA (reference sequence). The CDR3, as DNA: TGCAGTGCTAAAGATTTGGGGCAAGAGACCCAGTACTTC. This codes for CSAKDLGQETQYF.